These T cell receptor beta chains were read from a single sample in a study of shared clonotypes between healthy human individuals. Method: immunoSEQ multiplex PCR; TCRdb's copy keeps in-frame clones and lacks some. This table has approximately 2,200,000 clones, more than 85% appearing once. The sample taken for sequencing was naive CD8+ T cells from PBMCs. Receptors were obtained from a man younger than 35 in good health. Some clones in this sample may be carry-over from other donors' samples. Both conserved end residues are trimmed from each CDR3. Clone size is shown for a subset of rows, as once, few, many or a class of expanded clone.

V gene	J gene	CDR3 length	clone size	CDR3 protein
TRBV19	TRBJ2-1	12	NA	ASRRTVSYNEQF
TRBV21-1	TRBJ1-1	13	NA	ASSKPRGQETEAF
TRBV6-5	TRBJ2-4	13	NA	ASSFTPEAKNIQY
TRBV30	TRBJ2-2	11	few	AWSVPGAGELF
TRBV11-2	TRBJ2-1	14	NA	ASSLNYRLGGNEQF
TRBV11-2	TRBJ1-1	11	NA	ASSLYKNTEAF
TRBV28	TRBJ2-3	15	NA	ASTGLAGQPRPDTQY
TRBV7-2	TRBJ2-3	14	NA	ASSSELAGYTDTQY
TRBV19	TRBJ1-5	14	once	ASSIYGPEGFQPQH
TRBV2	TRBJ1-4	13	NA	ASNPGGETNEKLF
TRBV7-8	TRBJ2-7	12	once	ASSFPGPSYEQY
TRBV5-6	TRBJ1-2	13	NA	ASSLGQGIGYGYT
TRBV6-5	TRBJ2-7	12	NA	ASSYPAGGYEQY
TRBV27	TRBJ2-1	10	NA	ASSLIGYEQF
TRBV14	TRBJ2-7	17	NA	ASSQQGVRQGAYSYEQY
TRBV5-6	TRBJ2-7	14	NA	ASSFSTFSSGYEQY
TRBV27	TRBJ1-2	12	NA	ASSPGSPNYGYT
TRBV11-2	TRBJ1-1	9	NA	ASDAGTEAF
TRBV12-5	TRBJ2-7	12	NA	ASAIGTGAYEQY
TRBV28	TRBJ1-1	11	few	ASRPLGVTEAF
TRBV11-2	TRBJ1-1	9	NA	ASSLTPEAF
TRBV6-6	TRBJ1-2	14	NA	ASSGGEVGVHYGYT
TRBV29-1	TRBJ2-7	10	NA	SVQGAFYEQY
TRBV28	TRBJ2-7	15	NA	ASSTVPDRGLVYEQY
TRBV7-9	TRBJ2-7	12	NA	ASSRTGTAKEQY
TRBV19	TRBJ1-1	13	NA	ASSIFQGAGTEAF
TRBV4-2	TRBJ1-5	16	NA	ASSQDEAAAYSNQPQH
TRBV30	TRBJ1-2	12	NA	AWRPTGGWYGYT
TRBV28	TRBJ2-3	13	NA	ASGGDRLGTDTQY
TRBV29-1	TRBJ2-5	14	NA	SVEALNRDRSFEQY
TRBV27	TRBJ2-1	16	NA	ASSPLRISGRVHNEQF
TRBV6-1	TRBJ1-3	13	NA	ASSEALQTGNTIY
TRBV10-3	TRBJ2-1	15	NA	AISESRGMVAGHEQF
TRBV27	TRBJ2-1	13	NA	ASSLGGRPYNEQF
TRBV21-1	TRBJ1-1	15	NA	ASSKARGGTENTEAF
TRBV4-3	TRBJ2-1	11	NA	ASSADEGNEQF
TRBV6-5	TRBJ2-5	13	NA	ASTNAGDRQETQY
TRBV9	TRBJ2-4	13	NA	ASSAPGVAKNIQY
TRBV19	TRBJ2-2	11	NA	ASDRRRTGELF
TRBV2	TRBJ2-1	12	NA	ASSEGSGRNEQF
TRBV2	TRBJ2-7	9	NA	AGSERYEQY
TRBV19	TRBJ2-2	12	NA	ASSMGHFTGELF
TRBV7-9	TRBJ2-2	12	NA	ASSGDRNTGELF
TRBV4-2	TRBJ1-5	13	NA	ASSQDRIGNQPQH
TRBV27	TRBJ2-1	13	NA	ASSLTMTEYNEQF
TRBV27	TRBJ2-4	13	NA	ASSSRQGPGNIQY
TRBV18	TRBJ2-5	14	NA	ASSPRTEGVGETQY
TRBV7-9	TRBJ2-3	13	NA	ASSFDRTLTDTQY
TRBV27	TRBJ1-5	12	NA	ASSPGQINQPQH
TRBV13	TRBJ1-5	14	NA	ASSLRTGYSNQPQH
TRBV18	TRBJ2-7	13	NA	ASSPSQQGRYEQY
TRBV5-4	TRBJ2-7	12	NA	ASSPTGYLGEQY
TRBV5-3	TRBJ1-1	14	NA	ARSWLTGGLNTEAF
TRBV7-8	TRBJ2-7	9	NA	ASSPGYEQY
TRBV27	TRBJ2-1	14	NA	ASSPLAGNSYNEQF
TRBV7-9	TRBJ1-4	9	NA	ASSVGEKLF
TRBV7-9	TRBJ2-1	17	NA	ASSLAGGAPTGGGNEQF